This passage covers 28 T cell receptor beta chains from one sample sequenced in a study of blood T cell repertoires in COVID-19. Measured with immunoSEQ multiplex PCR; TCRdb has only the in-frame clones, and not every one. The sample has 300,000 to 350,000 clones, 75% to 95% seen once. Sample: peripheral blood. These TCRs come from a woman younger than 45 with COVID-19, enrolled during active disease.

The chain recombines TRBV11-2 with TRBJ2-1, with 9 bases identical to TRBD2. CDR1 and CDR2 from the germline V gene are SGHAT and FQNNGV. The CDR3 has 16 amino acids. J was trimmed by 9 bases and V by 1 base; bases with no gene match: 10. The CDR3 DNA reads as TGTGCCAGCAGCTTAGCTGGGCTAGCGGGGTTATCTGAGCAGTTCTTC. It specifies CASSLAGLAGLSEQFF.

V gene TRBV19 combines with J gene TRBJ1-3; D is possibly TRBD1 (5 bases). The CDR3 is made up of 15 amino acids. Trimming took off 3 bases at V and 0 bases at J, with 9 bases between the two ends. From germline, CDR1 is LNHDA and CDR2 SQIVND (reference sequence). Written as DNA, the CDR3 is TGTGCCAGTAGTATCACAGGACCCTCTGGAAACACCATATATTTT. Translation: CASSITGPSGNTIYF.

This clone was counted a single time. CDR3: CASSQAFQASGPYEQYF. CDR3 nucleotide sequence: TGTGCCAGCAGCCAAGCCTTTCAGGCTAGCGGTCCCTACGAGCAGTACTTC. The chain is built from TRBV4-2 and TRBJ2-7, with 7 bases matching TRBD2. This CDR3 contains 17 residues. V was pared by 1 base and J by 2 bases, with 11 bases of the junction left unmatched. Germline V gives CDR1 LGHNA, CDR2 YNFKEQ.

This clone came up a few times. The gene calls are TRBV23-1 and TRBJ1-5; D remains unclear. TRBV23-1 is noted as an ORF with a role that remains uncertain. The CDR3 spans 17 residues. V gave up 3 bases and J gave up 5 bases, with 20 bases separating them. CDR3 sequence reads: CASSHHSLNRVHQPQHF. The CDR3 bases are TGCGCCAGCAGTCACCATTCCTTAAACAGAGTTCATCAGCCCCAGCATTTT.

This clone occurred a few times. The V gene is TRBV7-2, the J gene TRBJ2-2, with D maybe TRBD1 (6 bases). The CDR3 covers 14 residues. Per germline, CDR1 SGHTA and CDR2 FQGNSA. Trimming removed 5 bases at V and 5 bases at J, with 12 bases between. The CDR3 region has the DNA TGTGCCAGCAGCATGCAGGGGTGGACCGGGGAGCTGTTTTTT. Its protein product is CASSMQGWTGELFF.

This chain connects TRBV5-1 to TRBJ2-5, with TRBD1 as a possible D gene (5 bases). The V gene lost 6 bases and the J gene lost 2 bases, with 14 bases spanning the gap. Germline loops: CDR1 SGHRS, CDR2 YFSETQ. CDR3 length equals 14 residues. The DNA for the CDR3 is TGCGCCAGCAAAGACAGTATAGAGCAAGAGACCCAGTACTTC. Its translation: CASKDSIEQETQYF.

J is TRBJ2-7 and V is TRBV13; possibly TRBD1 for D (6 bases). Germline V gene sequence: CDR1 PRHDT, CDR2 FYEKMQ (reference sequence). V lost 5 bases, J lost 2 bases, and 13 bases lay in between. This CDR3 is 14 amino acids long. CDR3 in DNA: TGTGCCAGCAGCCGCACCCCAGGGGCCTACGAGCAGTACTTC. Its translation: CASSRTPGAYEQYF. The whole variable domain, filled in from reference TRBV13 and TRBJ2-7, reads AAGVIQSPRHLIKEKRETATLKCYPIPRHDTVYWYQQGPGQDPQFLISFYEKMQSDKGSIPDRFSAQQFSDYHSELNMSSLELGDSALYFCASSRTPGAYEQYFGPGTRLTVT.

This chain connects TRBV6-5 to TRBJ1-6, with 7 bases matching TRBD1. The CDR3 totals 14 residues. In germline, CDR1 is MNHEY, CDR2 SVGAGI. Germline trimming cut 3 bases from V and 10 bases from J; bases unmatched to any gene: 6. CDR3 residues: CASSYGRGRSPLHF. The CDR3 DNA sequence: TGTGCCAGCAGTTATGGCAGGGGGAGGTCACCCCTCCACTTT.

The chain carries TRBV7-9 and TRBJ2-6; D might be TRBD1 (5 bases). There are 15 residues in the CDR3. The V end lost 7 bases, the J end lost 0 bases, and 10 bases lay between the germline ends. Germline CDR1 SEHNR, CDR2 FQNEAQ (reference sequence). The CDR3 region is CASTHRNSGANVLTF. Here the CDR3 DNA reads TGTGCCAGCACCCACAGGAACTCTGGGGCCAACGTCCTGACTTTC.

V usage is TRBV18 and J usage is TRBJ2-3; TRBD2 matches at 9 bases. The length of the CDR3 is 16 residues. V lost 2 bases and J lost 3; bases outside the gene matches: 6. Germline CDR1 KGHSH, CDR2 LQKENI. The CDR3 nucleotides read TGTGCCAGCTCACCAGGACTAGCGAGCCGTACAGATACGCAGTATTTT. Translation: CASSPGLASRTDTQYF.

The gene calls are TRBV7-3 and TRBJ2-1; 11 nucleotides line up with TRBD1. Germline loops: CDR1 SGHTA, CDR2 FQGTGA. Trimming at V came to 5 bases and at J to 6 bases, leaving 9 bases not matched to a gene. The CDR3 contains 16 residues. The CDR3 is CASSARRTGGLNEQFF. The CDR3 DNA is TGTGCCAGCAGCGCCAGGCGGACAGGGGGCCTCAATGAGCAGTTCTTC.

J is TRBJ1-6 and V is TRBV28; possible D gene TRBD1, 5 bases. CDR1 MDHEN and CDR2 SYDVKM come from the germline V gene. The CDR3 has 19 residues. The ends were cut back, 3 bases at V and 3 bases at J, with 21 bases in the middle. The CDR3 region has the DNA TGTGCCAGCAGTTTGTTCGGGGGAGGCCGGAGGGTCTATAATTCACCCCTCCACTTT. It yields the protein CASSLFGGGRRVYNSPLHF.

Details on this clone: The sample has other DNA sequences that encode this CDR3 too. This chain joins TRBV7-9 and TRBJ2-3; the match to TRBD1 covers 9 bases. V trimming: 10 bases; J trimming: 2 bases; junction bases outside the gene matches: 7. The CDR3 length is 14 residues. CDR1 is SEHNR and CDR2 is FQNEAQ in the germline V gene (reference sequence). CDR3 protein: CATTGQGSTDTQYF. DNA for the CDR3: TGTGCCACCACGGGACAGGGCTCCACAGATACGCAGTATTTT. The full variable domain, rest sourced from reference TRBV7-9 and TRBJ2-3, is DTGVSQNPRHKITKRGQNVTFRCDPISEHNRLYWYRQTLGQGPEFLTYFQNEAQLEKSRLLSDRFSAERPKGSFSTLEIQRTEQGDSAMYLCATTGQGSTDTQYFGPGTRLTVL.

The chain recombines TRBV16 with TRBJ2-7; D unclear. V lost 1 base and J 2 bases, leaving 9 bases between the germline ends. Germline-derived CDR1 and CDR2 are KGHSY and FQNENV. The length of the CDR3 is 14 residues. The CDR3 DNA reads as TGTGCCAGCAGCCAATTATCGGGTACCTACGAGCAGTACTTC. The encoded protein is CASSQLSGTYEQYF.

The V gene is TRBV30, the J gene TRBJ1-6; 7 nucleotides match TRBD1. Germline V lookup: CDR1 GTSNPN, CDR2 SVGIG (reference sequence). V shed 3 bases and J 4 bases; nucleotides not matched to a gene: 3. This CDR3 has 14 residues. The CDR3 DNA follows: TGTGCCTGGAGAGGGACAGAATATAATTCACCCCTCCACTTT. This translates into CAWRGTEYNSPLHF.

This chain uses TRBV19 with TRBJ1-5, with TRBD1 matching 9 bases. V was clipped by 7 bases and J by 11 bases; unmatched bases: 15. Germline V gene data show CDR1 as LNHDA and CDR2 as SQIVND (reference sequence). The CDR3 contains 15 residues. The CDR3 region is CASTFGTGPGLTQHF. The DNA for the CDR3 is TGTGCCAGTACCTTCGGGACAGGGCCCGGGTTGACCCAGCATTTT. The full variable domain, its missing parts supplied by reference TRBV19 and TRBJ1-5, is DGGITQSPKYLFRKEGQNVTLSCEQNLNHDAMYWYRQDPGQGLRLIYYSQIVNDFQKGDIAEGYSVSREKKESFPLTVTSAQKNPTAFYLCASTFGTGPGLTQHFGDGTRLSIL.

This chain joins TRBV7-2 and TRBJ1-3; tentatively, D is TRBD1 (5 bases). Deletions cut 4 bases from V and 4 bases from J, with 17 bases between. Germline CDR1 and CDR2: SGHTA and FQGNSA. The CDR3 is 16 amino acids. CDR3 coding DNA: TGTGCCAGCAGCTCATCAGGGATAGTCTCGGGAAACACCATATATTTT. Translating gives CASSSSGIVSGNTIYF.

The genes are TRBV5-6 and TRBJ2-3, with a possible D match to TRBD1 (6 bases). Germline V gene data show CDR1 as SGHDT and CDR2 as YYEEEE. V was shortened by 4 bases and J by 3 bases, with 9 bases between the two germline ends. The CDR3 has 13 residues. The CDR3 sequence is CASSPQGTDTQYF. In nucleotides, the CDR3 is TGTGCCAGCAGCCCTCAGGGGACAGATACGCAGTATTTT.

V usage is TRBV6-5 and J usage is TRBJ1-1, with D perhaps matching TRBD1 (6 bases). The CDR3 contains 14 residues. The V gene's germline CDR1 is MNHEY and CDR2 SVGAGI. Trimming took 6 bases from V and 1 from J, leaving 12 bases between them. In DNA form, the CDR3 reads TGTGCCAGCAGGGGGGCAGGGTGGAACACTGAAGCTTTCTTT. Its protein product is CASRGAGWNTEAFF.

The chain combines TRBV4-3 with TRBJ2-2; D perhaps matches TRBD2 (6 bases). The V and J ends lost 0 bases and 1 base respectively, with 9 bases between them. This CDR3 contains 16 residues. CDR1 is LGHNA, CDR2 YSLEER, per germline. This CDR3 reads CASSQDRGGNTGELFF. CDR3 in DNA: TGCGCCAGCAGCCAAGATAGGGGAGGGAACACCGGGGAGCTGTTTTTT.

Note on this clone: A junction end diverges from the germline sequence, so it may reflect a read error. CDR3 residues: CASRLGSGRARETQYF. CDR3 in DNA: TGTGCCAGCAGGTTGGGTAGCGGGAGGGCCCGGGAGACCCAGTACTTC. V usage is TRBV5-4 and J usage is TRBJ2-5, with 11 bases identical to TRBD2. The CDR3 contains 16 residues. Germline V gene sequence: CDR1 SGHNT, CDR2 YYREEE (reference sequence).

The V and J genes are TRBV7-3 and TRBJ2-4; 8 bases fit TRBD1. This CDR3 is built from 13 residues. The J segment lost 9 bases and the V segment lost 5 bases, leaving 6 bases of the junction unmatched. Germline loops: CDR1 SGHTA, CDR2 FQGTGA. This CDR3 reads CASSAQGASIQYF. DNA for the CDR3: TGTGCCAGCAGCGCGCAGGGGGCGAGCATTCAGTACTTC. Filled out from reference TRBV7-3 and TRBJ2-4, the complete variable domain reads GAGVSQTPSNKVTEKGKYVELRCDPISGHTALYWYRQSLGQGPEFLIYFQGTGAADDSGLPNDRFFAVRPEGSVSTLKIQRTERGDSAVYLCASSAQGASIQYFGAGTRLSVL.

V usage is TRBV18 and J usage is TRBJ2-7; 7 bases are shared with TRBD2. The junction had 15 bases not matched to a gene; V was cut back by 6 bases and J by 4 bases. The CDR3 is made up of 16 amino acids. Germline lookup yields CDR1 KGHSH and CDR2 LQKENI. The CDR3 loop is CASSPEGGEKAYEQYF. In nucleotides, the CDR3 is TGTGCCAGCTCCCCGGAGGGAGGGGAGAAGGCTTACGAGCAGTACTTC.

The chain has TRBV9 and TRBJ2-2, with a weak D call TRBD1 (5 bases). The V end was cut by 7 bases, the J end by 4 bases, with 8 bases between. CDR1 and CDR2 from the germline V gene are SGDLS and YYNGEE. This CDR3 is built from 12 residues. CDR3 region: CASLGATGELFF. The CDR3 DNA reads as TGTGCCAGCCTTGGGGCCACCGGGGAGCTGTTTTTT.

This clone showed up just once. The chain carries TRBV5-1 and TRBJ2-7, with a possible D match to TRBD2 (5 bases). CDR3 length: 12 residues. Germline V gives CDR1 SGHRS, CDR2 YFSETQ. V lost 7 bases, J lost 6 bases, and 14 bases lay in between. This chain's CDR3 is CASSTSRGEQYF. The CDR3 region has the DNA TGCGCCAGCTCAACGAGCCGGGGCGAGCAGTACTTC.

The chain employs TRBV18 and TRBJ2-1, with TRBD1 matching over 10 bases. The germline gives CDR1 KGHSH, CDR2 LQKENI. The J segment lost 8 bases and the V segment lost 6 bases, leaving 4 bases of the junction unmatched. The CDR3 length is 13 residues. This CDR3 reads CASSRTGGDEQFF. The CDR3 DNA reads TGTGCCAGCTCGCGGACAGGGGGAGATGAGCAGTTCTTC.

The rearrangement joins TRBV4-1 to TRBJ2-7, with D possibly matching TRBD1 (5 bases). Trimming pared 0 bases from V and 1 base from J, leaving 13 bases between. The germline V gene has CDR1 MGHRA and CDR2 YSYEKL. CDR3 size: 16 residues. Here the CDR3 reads CASSQDILQESYEQYF. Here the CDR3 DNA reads TGCGCCAGCAGCCAAGACATCTTACAGGAATCCTACGAGCAGTACTTC.

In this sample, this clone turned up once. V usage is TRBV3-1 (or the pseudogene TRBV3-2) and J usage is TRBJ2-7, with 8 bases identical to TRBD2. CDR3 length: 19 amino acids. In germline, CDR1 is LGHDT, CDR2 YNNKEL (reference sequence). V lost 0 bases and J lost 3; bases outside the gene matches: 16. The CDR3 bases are TGTGCCAGCAGCCAAGATAGAAGGCTAGCGGGCCCGGGGGACTACGAGCAGTACTTC. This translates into CASSQDRRLAGPGDYEQYF.